This TCR beta chain is from a study of OX40 agonist ivuxolimab in advanced cancers. CDR1 SGHDT and CDR2 YYEEEE come from the germline V gene. This CDR3 contains 14 residues. V dropped 6 bases and J dropped 0; count of bases not matched to a gene: 5. Here immunoSEQ multiplex PCR was the method, and the copy in TCRdb shows in-frame clones only, minus some. The table shows some 66,000 clones, with about 87% occurring only once. The source was CD4+ or CD8+ T cells sorted from blood, collected in a trial of the OX40 agonist ivuxolimab. This rearrangement joins TRBV5-6 to TRBJ2-7, with 8 bases fitting TRBD1. The clonotype was recovered from an adult with an advanced solid tumor such as melanoma, head and neck, liver or kidney cancer. CDR3 nucleotide sequence: TGTGCCAGCAACCAACAGGGGGTCTCCTACGAGCAGTACTTC. Protein: CASNQQGVSYEQYF.